This T cell receptor beta chain was captured in a study of T cells after somatic rescue of genetic block. Repertoires were generated with immunoSEQ multiplex PCR, while TCRdb's copy carries only in-frame clones and drops some. The data hold about 72,000 clones, with roughly 93% observed a single time. This CDR3 comprises 15 residues. Trimming removed 3 bases from V and 1 base from J, with 10 bases in between. Germline V gene lookup returns CDR1 SGHAT and CDR2 FQNNGV. Sequencing was performed on peripheral blood mononuclear cells (PBMCs). This receptor was identified in a man aged 30 to 39. The rearrangement links TRBV11-2 to TRBJ2-1; D is unresolved. The CDR3 loop is CASSFQGGSYNEQFF. The CDR3 DNA reads as TGTGCCAGCAGCTTCCAAGGCGGATCCTACAATGAGCAGTTCTTC. Filled out from reference TRBV11-2 and TRBJ2-1, the complete variable domain reads EAGVAQSPRYKIIEKRQSVAFWCNPISGHATLYWYQQILGQGPKLLIQFQNNGVVDDSQLPKDRFSAERLKGVDSTLKIQPAKLEDSAVYLCASSFQGGSYNEQFFGPGTRLTVL.